This TCR beta chain came from a study of control samples from healthy donors and cancer patients. Sequenced by immunoSEQ multiplex PCR; TCRdb stores in-frame clones only, minus some. This sample has roughly 120,000 clones, with more than 85% found just once. This CDR3 contains 15 residues. Germline lookup yields CDR1 LNHNV and CDR2 YYDKDF (reference sequence). V lost 5 bases, J lost 1 base, and 13 bases lay in between. Sequencing used PBMCs. The receptor was derived from a man between 50 and 59 years old with head and neck cancer. V usage is TRBV15 and J usage is TRBJ2-3; TRBD1 might be the D (5 bases). The CDR3 loop is CATSGRSRGTDTQYF. CDR3 nucleotide sequence: TGTGCCACCAGCGGCCGAAGCAGGGGCACAGATACGCAGTATTTT.